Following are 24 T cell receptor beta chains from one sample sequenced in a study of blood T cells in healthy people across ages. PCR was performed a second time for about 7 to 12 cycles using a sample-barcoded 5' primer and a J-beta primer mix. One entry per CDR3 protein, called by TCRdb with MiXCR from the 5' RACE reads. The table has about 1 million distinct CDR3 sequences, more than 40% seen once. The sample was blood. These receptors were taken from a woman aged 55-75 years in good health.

This CDR3 reads CASSERGREGLYEQYF. CDR3 DNA sequence: TGTGCCAGCAGTGAAAGAGGACGGGAGGGCCTGTACGAGCAGTACTTC. The chain links TRBV2 to TRBJ2-5, with 8 bases fitting TRBD2. The J call is in doubt because the DNA end fits TRBJ2-7 better. The CDR3 sequence is 16 residues long. In germline, CDR1 is SNHLY, CDR2 FYNNEI.

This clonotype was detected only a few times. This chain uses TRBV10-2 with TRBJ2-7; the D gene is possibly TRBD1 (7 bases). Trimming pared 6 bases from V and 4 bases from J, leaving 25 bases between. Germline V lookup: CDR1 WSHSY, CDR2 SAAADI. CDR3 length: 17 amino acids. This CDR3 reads CASRDTSRLGGIYEQYF. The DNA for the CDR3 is TGCGCCAGCAGGGACACCTCTAGACTAGGGGGCATTTACGAGCAGTACTTC.

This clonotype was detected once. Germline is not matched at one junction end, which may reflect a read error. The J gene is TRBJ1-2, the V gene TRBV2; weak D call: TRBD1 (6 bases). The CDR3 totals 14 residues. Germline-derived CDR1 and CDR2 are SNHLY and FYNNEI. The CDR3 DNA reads TGTACCAGCAGTGAAGCAGGCAGGGGAAACGGCTACACCTTC. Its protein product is CTSSEAGRGNGYTF. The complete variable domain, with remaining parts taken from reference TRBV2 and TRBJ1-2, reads EPEVTQTPSHQVTQMGQEVILRCVPISNHLYFYWYRQILGQKVEFLVSFYNNEISEKSEIFDDQFSVERPDGSNFTLKIRSTKLEDSAMYFCTSSEAGRGNGYTFGSGTRLTVV.

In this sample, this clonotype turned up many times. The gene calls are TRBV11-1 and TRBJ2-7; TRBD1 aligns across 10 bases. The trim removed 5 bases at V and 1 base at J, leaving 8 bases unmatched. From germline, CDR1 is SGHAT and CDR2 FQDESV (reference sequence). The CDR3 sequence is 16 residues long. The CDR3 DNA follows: TGTGCCAGCAGCCGCACCGGGACAGGGGTATCCTACGAGCAGTACTTC. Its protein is CASSRTGTGVSYEQYF.

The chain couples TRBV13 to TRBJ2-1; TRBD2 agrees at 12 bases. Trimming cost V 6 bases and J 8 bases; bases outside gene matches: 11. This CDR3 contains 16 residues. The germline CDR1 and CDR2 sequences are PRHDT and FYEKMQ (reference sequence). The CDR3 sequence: CASRLRLAGVNDEQFF. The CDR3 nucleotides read TGTGCCAGCAGGCTACGACTAGCGGGAGTTAACGATGAGCAGTTCTTC.

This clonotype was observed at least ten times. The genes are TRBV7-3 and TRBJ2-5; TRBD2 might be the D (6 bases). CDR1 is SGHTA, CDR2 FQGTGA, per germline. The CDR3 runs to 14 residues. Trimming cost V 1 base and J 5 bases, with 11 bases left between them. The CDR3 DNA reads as TGTGCCAGCAGCTTAAGCGGGACCAGGGAGACCCAGTACTTC. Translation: CASSLSGTRETQYF. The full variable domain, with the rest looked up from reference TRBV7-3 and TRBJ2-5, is GAGVSQTPSNKVTEKGKYVELRCDPISGHTALYWYRQSLGQGPEFLIYFQGTGAADDSGLPNDRFFAVRPEGSVSTLKIQRTERGDSAVYLCASSLSGTRETQYFGPGTRLLVL.

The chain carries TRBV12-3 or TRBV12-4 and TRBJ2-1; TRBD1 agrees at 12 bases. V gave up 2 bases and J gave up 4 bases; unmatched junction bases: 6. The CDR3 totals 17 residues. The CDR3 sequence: CASSLKPGQGAYNEQFF. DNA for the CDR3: TGTGCCAGCAGTTTAAAGCCGGGACAGGGGGCTTACAATGAGCAGTTCTTC.

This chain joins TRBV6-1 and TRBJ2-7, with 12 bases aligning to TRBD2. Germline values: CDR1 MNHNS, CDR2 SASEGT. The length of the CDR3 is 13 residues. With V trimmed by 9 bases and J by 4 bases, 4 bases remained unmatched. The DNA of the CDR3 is TGTGCCAGTGGGGGACTAGCGGGTTACGAGCAGTACTTC. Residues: CASGGLAGYEQYF.

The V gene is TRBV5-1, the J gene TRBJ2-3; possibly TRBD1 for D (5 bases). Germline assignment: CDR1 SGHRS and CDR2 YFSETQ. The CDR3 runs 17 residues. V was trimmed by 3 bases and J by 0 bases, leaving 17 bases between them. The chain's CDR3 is CASSWYRSSISTDTQYF. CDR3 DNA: TGCGCCAGCAGCTGGTACAGGTCTTCTATAAGCACAGATACGCAGTATTTT.

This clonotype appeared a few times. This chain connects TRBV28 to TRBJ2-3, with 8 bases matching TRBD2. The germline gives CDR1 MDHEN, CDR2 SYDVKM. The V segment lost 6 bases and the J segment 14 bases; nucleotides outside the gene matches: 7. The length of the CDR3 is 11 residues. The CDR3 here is CASRVAGSWYF. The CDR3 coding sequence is TGTGCCAGCAGGGTAGCGGGATCTTGGTATTTT.

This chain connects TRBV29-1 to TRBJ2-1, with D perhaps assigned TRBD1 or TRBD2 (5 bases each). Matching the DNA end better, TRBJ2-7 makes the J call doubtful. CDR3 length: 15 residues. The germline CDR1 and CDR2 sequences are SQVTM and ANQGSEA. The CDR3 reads CSGDGTSKSYNEQYF. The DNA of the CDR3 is TGCAGCGGGGACGGGACCTCCAAATCCTACAATGAGCAGTACTTC.

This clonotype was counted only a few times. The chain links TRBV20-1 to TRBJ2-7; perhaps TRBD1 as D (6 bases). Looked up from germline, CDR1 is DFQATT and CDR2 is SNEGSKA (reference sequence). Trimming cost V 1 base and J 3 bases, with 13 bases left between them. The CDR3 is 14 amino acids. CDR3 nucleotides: TGCAGTGCTAGAGTGGGGGCGCAGGGCTACGAGCAGTACTTC. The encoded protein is CSARVGAQGYEQYF.

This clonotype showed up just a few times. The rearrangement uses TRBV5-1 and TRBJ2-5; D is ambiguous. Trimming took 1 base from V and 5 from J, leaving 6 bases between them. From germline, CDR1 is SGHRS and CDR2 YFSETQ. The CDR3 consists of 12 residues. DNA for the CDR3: TGCGCCAGCAGCTTGTTGTTGGAGACCCAGTACTTC. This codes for CASSLLLETQYF.

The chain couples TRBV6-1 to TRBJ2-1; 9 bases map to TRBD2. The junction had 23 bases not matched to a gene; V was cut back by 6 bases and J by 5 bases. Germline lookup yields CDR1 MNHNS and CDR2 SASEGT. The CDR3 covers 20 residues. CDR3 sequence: CASSVPPGRVPGLANNEQFF. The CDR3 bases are TGTGCCAGCAGCGTCCCTCCAGGGAGGGTGCCGGGACTAGCTAACAATGAGCAGTTCTTC.

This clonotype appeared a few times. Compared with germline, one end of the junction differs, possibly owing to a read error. The CDR3 region is CASSQDRGADEQYF. The CDR3 DNA is TGTGCTAGCAGCCAAGATAGGGGAGCTGACGAGCAGTACTTC. The rearrangement joins TRBV4-2 to TRBJ2-7, with D perhaps matching TRBD1 or TRBD2 (5 bases each). From germline, CDR1 is LGHNA and CDR2 YNFKEQ. CDR3 length: 14 residues.

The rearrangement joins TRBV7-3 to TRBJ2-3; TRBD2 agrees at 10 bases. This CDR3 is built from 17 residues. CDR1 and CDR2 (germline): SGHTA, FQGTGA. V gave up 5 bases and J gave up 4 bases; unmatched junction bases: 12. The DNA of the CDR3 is TGTGCCAGCAGCCTAAAAGGTAGCGGGAGGACAGCAGATACGCAGTATTTT. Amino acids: CASSLKGSGRTADTQYF.

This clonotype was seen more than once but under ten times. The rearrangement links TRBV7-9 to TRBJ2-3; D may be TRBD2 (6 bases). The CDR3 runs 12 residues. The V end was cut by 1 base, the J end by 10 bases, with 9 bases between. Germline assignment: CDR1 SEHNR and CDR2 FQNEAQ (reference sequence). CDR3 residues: CASSLGPSAQYF. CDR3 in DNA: TGTGCCAGCAGCTTAGGGCCTAGCGCGCAGTATTTT.

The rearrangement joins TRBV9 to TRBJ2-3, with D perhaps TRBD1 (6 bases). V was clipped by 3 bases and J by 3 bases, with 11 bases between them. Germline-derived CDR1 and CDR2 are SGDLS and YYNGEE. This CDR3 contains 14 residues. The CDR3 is CASSALGATDTQYF. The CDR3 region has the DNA TGTGCCAGCAGCGCCCTGGGGGCTACAGATACGCAGTATTTT.

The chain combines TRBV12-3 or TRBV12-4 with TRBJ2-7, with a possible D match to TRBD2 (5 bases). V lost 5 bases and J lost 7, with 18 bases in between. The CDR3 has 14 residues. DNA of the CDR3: TGTGCCAGCAGTCCGCCCCCGGGGTACAATGAGCAGTACTTC. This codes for CASSPPPGYNEQYF.

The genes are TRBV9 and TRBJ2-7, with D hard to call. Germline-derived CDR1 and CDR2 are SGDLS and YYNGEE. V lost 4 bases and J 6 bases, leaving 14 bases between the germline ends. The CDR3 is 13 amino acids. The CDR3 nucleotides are TGTGCCAGCAGCCCTAGTCCCATGGGCGAGCAGTACTTC. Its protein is CASSPSPMGEQYF.

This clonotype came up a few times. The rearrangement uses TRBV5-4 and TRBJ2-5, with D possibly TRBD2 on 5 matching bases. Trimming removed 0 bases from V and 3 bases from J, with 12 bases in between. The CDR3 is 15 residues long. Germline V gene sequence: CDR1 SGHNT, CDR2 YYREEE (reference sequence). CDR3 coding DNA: TGTGCCAGCAGCTTGGTTACGGGATCCGAAGAGACCCAGTACTTC. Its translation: CASSLVTGSEETQYF.

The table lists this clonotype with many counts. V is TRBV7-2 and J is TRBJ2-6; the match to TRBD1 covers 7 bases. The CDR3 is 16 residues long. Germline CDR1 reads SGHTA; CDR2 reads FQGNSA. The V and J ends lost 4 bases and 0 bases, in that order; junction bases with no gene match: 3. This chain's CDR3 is CASSSGQTSGANVLTF. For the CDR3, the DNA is TGTGCCAGCAGCTCGGGACAGACCTCTGGGGCCAACGTCCTGACTTTC.

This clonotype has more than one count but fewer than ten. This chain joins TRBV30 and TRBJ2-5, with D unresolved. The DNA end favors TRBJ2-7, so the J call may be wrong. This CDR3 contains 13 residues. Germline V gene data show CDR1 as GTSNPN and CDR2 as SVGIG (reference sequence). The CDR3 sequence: CAWKSLRPNEQYF. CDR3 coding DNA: TGTGCCTGGAAGAGTCTCCGACCCAACGAGCAGTACTTC.

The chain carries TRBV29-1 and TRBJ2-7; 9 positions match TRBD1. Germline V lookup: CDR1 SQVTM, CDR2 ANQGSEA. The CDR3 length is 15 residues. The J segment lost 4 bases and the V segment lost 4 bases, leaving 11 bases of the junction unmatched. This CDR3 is CSVGRGQGEMYEQYF. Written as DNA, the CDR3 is TGCAGCGTTGGAAGGGGACAGGGAGAAATGTACGAGCAGTACTTC.